This T cell receptor beta chain was obtained from a study of Graves' ophthalmopathy and Graves' hyperthyroidism. Turning to the study itself: Before any treatment was given, at initial diagnosis, peripheral blood was collected.

Amplifying from RNA transcripts, the study obtained TCR beta CDR3 regions. Second-round multiplex PCR followed a first-round RT-PCR using HTBI primers. MiXCR was run by TCRdb on the multiplex PCR reads, yielding one entry per CDR3 protein. The sample holds about 480,000 distinct CDR3 sequences, under 15% seen once. V shed 5 bases and J shed 4 bases, with 14 bases lying between them. The CDR3 runs to 14 residues. Germline-derived CDR1 and CDR2 are MDHEN and SYDVKM. This clonotype appeared many times. The PBMC fraction was derived from roughly 10 ml of fresh peripheral blood. Specimen: blood. The clonotype originates from a woman in her 30s with Graves' ophthalmopathy. The chain has TRBV28 and TRBJ1-2; D unresolved. CDR3: CASSPPHFFYGYTF. The CDR3 coding sequence is TGTGCCAGCAGTCCTCCCCACTTCTTCTATGGCTACACCTTC.